This TCR beta chain was sequenced for a study of blood T cell repertoires in COVID-19. Study details: Collection of acute and convalescent COVID-19 samples took place in the United States, Italy and Spain. T cells, B-cell-depleted T cells, or PBMCs provided the cDNA or gDNA that served as material.

Original processing notes: Nucleated cell number was recorded as an estimate derived from reference gene primer amplification. Repertoires were generated with immunoSEQ multiplex PCR, while TCRdb's copy carries only in-frame clones and drops some. Clonal size and the V and J genes are those of that table, whereas D and trimming came from the DNA. The profile shows over 200,000 clones, 83% of them singletons. Germline V CDR1 and CDR2: MDHEN, SYDVKM. The CDR3 is 16 residues long. With V trimmed by 3 bases and J by 3 bases, 5 bases remained unmatched. The receptor was isolated from a man of 80 years or more with acute or convalescent COVID-19. The V call is TRBV28, the J call TRBJ2-1; TRBD2 matches at 10 bases. Input material: peripheral blood. The CDR3 region is CASSFLRTSGYNEQFF. CDR3 coding DNA: TGTGCCAGCAGTTTCCTACGGACTAGCGGCTACAATGAGCAGTTCTTC.